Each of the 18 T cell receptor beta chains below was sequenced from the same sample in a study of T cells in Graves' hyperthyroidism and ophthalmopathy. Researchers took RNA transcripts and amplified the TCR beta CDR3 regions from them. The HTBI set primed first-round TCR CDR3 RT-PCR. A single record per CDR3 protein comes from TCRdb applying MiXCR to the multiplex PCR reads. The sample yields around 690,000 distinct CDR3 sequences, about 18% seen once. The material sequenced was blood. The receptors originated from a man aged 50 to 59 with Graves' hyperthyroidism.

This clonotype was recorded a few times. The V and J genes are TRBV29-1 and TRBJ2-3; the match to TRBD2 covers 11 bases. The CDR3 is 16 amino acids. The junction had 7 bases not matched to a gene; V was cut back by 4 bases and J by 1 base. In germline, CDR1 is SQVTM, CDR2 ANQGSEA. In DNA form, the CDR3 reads TGCAGCGTTGTCCCACAACTAGCGGGAGGCACAGATACGCAGTATTTT. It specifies CSVVPQLAGGTDTQYF.

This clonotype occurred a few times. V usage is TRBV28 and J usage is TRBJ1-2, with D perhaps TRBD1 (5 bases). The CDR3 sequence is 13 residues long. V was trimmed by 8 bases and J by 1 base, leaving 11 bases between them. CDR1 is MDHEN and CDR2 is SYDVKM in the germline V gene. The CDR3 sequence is CASLRGNNYGYTF. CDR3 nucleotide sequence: TGTGCCAGCTTGAGGGGAAATAACTATGGCTACACCTTC.

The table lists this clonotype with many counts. The CDR3 loop reads CASSAFRSSSYNEQFF. The CDR3 region has the DNA TGTGCCAGCAGTGCTTTCCGCTCGAGCTCCTACAATGAGCAGTTCTTC. The gene calls are TRBV2 and TRBJ2-1; D gene uncertain. CDR3 length: 16 residues. Trimming removed 4 bases from V and 0 bases from J, with 13 bases in between. The V gene's germline CDR1 is SNHLY and CDR2 FYNNEI.

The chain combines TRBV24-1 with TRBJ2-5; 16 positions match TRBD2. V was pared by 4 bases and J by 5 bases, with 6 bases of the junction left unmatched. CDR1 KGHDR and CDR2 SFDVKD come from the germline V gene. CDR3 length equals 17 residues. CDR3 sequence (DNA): TGTGCCACCAGTGAGGGGACTAGCGGGAGGGCAGGGGAGACCCAGTACTTC. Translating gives CATSEGTSGRAGETQYF.

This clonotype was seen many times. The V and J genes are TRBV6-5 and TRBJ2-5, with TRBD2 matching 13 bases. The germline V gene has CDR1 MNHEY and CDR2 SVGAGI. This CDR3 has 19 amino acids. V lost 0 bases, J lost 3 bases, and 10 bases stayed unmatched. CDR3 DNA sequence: TGTGCCAGCAGTTACTCCAGCCCGACTAGCGGGAGGTTTGAAGAGACCCAGTACTTC. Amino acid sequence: CASSYSSPTSGRFEETQYF.

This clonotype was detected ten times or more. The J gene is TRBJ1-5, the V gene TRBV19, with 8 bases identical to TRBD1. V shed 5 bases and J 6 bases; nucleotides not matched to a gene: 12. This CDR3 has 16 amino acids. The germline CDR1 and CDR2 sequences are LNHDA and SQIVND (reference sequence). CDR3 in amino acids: CASSLNLGQAGQPQHF. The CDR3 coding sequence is TGTGCCAGTAGTCTAAACTTGGGACAGGCCGGTCAGCCCCAGCATTTT.

The CDR3 nucleotides read TGTGCCACCAGCGATACCATTAACTATGGCTACACCTTC. Its protein product is CATSDTINYGYTF. V and J are TRBV15 and TRBJ1-2; D is undetermined. Trimming took off 5 bases at V and 1 base at J, with 8 bases between the two ends. CDR3 length: 13 amino acids. CDR1 is LNHNV, CDR2 YYDKDF, per germline (reference sequence). Together with reference TRBV15 and TRBJ1-2, the CDR3 gives the full variable domain: DAMVIQNPRYQVTQFGKPVTLSCSQTLNHNVMYWYQQKSSQAPKLLFHYYDKDFNNEADTPDNFQSRRPNTSFCFLDIRSPGLGDTAMYLCATSDTINYGYTFGSGTRLTVV.

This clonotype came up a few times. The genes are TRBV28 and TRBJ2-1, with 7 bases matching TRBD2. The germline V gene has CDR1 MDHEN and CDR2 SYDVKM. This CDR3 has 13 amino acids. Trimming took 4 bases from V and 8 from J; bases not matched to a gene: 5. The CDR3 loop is CASSSPSGDEQFF. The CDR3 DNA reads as TGTGCCAGCAGTTCCCCTAGCGGCGATGAGCAGTTCTTC.

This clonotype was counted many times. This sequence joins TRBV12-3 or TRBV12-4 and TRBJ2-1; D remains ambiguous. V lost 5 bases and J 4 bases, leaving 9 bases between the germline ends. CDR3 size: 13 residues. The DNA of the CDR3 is TGTGCCAGCAGTGAACAGAGTTACAATGAGCAGTTCTTC. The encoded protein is CASSEQSYNEQFF.

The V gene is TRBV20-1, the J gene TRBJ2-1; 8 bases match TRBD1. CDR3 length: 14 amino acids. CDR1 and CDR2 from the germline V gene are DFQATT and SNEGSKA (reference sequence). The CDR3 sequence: CSRGRTGTYNEQFF. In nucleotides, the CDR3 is TGCAGCCGAGGGCGGACAGGGACCTACAATGAGCAGTTCTTC.

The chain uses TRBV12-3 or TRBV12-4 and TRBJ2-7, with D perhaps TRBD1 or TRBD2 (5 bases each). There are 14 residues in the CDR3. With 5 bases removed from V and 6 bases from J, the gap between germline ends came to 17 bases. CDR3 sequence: CASSPRDGDGEQYF. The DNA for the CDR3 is TGTGCCAGCAGTCCCCGGGACGGGGATGGCGAGCAGTACTTC.

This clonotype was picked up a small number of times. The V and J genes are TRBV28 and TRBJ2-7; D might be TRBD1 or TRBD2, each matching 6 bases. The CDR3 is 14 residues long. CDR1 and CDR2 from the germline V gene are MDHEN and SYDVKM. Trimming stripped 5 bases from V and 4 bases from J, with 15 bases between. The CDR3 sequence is CASSIPTGTYEQYF. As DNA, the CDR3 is TGTGCCAGCAGTATCCCCACAGGGACTTACGAGCAGTACTTC.

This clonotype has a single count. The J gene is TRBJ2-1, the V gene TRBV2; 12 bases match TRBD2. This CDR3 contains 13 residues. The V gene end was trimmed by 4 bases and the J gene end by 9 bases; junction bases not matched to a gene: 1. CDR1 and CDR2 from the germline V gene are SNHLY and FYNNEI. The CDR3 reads CASSGLAGAEQFF. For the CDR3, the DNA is TGTGCCAGCAGTGGACTAGCGGGAGCTGAGCAGTTCTTC.

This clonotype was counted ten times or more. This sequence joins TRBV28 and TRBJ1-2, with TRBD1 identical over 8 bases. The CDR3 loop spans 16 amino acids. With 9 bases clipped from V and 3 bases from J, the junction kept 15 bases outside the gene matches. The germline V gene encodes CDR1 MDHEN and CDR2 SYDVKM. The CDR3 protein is CASYPAAEQGDYGYTF. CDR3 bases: TGTGCCAGTTACCCCGCGGCGGAACAGGGGGACTATGGCTACACCTTC.

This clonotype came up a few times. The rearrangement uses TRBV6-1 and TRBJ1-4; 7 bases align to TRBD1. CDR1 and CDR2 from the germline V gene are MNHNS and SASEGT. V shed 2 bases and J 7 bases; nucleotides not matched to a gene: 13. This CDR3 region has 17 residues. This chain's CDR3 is CASSEKDRPGGGEKLFF. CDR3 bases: TGTGCCAGCAGTGAAAAGGACAGGCCCGGTGGGGGTGAAAAACTGTTTTTT.

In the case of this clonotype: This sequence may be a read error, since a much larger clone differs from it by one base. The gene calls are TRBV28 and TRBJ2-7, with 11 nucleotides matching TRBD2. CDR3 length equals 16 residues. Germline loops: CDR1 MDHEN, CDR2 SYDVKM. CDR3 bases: TGTGCCAGCAGCCATGCTACTAGCGGGGGCTCCTACGGGCAGTACTTC. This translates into CASSHATSGGSYGQYF.

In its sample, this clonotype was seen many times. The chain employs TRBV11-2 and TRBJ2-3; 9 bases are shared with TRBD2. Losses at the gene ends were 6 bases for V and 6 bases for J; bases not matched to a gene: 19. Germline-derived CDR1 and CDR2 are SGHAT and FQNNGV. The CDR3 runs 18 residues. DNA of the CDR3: TGTGCCAGCAGTTCCCGACCGCGATTGAGCGGGAGGATTGATACGCAGTATTTT. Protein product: CASSSRPRLSGRIDTQYF.

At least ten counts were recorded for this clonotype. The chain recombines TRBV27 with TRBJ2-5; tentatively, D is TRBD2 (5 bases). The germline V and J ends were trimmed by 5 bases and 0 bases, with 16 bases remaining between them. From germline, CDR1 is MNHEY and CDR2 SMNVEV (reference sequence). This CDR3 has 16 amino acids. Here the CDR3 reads CASSPRSSDNQETQYF. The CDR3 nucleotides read TGTGCCAGCAGTCCCCGGAGTAGCGACAACCAAGAGACCCAGTACTTC.